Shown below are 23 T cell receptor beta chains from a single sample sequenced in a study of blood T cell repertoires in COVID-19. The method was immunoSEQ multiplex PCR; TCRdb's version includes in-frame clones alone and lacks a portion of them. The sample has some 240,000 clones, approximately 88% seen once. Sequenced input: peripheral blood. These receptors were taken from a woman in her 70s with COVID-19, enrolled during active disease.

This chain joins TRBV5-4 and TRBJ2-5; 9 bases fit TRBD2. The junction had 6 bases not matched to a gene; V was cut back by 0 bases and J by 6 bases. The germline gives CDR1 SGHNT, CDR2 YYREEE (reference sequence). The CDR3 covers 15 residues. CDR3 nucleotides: TGTGCCAGCAGCTTGGAGGGGACTAGCTTGCAGACCCAGTACTTC. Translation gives CASSLEGTSLQTQYF.

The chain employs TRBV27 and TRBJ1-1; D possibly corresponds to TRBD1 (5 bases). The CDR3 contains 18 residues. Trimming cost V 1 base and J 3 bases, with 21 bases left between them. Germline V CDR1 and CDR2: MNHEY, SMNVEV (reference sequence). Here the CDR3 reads CASSLLPQVGGGDTEAFF. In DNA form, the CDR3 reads TGTGCCAGCAGTTTATTACCACAGGTGGGAGGAGGAGACACTGAAGCTTTCTTT.

The CDR3 DNA reads as TGTGCCAGCAGGAAACAGGGGGAAAATCAGCCCCAGCATTTT. Protein sequence: CASRKQGENQPQHF. The chain combines TRBV2 with TRBJ1-5; the match to TRBD1 covers 8 bases. In germline, CDR1 is SNHLY, CDR2 FYNNEI. The CDR3 contains 14 residues. The J segment lost 4 bases and the V segment lost 6 bases, leaving 5 bases of the junction unmatched.

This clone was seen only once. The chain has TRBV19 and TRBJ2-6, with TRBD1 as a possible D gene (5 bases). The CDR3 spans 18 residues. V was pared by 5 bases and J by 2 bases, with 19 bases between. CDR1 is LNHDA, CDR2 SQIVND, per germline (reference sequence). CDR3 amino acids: CASSLRSIGVAGANVLTF. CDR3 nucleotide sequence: TGTGCCAGTAGTTTGCGTTCAATAGGGGTTGCTGGGGCCAACGTCCTGACTTTC.

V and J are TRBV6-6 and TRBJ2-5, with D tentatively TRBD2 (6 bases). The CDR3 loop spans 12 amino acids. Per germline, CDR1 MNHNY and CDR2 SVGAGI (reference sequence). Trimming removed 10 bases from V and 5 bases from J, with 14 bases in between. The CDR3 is CATREEYETQYF. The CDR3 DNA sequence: TGTGCCACCAGGGAGGAGTACGAGACCCAGTACTTC.

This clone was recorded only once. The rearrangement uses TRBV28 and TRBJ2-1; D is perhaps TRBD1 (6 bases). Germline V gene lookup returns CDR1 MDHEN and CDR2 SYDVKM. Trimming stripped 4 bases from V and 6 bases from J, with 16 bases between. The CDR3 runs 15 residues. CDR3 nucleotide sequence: TGTGCCAGCAGTTCGGGACAACTCTTGGGCAATGAGCAGTTCTTC. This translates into CASSSGQLLGNEQFF.

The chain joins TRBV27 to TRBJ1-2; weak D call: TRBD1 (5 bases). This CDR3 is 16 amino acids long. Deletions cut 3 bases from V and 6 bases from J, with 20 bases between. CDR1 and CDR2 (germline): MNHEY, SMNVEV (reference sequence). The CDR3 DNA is TGTGCCAGCAGTTTTTACGCACAGGCCCAGAAAGATGGCTACACCTTC. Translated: CASSFYAQAQKDGYTF.

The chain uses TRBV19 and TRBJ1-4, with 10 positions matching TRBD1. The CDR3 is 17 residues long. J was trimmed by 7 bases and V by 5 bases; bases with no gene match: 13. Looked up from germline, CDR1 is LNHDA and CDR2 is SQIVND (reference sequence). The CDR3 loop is CASSVGTTGGVGEKLFF. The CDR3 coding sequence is TGTGCCAGTAGTGTGGGGACGACAGGGGGCGTGGGTGAAAAACTGTTTTTT.

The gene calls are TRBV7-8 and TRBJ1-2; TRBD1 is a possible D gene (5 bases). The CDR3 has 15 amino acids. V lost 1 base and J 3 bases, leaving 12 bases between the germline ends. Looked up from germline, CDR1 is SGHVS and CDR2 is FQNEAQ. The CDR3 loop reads CASSLGGDGDYGYTF. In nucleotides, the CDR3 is TGTGCCAGCAGCTTAGGGGGCGATGGTGACTATGGCTACACCTTC. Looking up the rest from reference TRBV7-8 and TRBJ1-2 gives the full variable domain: GAGVSQSPRYKVAKRGQDVALRCDPISGHVSLFWYQQALGQGPEFLTYFQNEAQLDKSGLPSDRFFAERPEGSVSTLKIQRTQQEDSAVYLCASSLGGDGDYGYTFGSGTRLTVV.

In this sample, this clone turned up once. CDR3 in DNA: TGTGCCAGCAGCCCCCGTTTGACAGGGGACGAGACCCAGTACTTC. Protein sequence: CASSPRLTGDETQYF. The V call is TRBV11-2, the J call TRBJ2-5, with TRBD1 matching 8 bases. The CDR3 loop spans 15 amino acids. V lost 5 bases and J lost 5; bases outside the gene matches: 10. Germline V gives CDR1 SGHAT, CDR2 FQNNGV.

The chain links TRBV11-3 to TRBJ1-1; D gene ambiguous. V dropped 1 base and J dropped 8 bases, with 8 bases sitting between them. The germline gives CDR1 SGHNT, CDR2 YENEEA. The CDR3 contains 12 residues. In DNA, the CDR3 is TGTGCCAGCAGCTTAGGGGCCGGAGAAGCTTTCTTT. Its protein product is CASSLGAGEAFF.

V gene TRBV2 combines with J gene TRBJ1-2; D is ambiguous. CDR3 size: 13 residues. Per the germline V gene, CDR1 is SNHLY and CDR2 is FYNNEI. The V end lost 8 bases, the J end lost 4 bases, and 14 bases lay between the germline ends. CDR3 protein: CASLWTEIYGYTF. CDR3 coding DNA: TGTGCCAGCCTTTGGACTGAAATCTATGGCTACACCTTC. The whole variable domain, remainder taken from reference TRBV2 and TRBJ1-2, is EPEVTQTPSHQVTQMGQEVILRCVPISNHLYFYWYRQILGQKVEFLVSFYNNEISEKSEIFDDQFSVERPDGSNFTLKIRSTKLEDSAMYFCASLWTEIYGYTFGSGTRLTVV.

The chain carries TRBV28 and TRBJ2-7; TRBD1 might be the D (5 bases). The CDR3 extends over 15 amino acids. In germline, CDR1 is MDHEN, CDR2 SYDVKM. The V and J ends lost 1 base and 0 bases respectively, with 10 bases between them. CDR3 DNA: TGTGCCAGCAGTTTATTTAGACAGACCTCCTACGAGCAGTACTTC. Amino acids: CASSLFRQTSYEQYF.

CDR3 in amino acids: CASSTGTGETQYF. The CDR3 DNA reads as TGTGCCAGCTCAACCGGGACAGGGGAGACCCAGTACTTC. The chain carries TRBV18 and TRBJ2-5, with 9 bases fitting TRBD1. J was trimmed by 5 bases and V by 5 bases; bases with no gene match: 3. This CDR3 region has 13 residues. Germline assignment: CDR1 KGHSH and CDR2 LQKENI.

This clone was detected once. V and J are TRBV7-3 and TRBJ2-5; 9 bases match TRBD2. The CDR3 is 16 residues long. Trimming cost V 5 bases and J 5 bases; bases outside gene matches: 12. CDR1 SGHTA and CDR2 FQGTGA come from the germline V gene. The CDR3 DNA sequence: TGTGCCAGCAGCCCCACCAGGACTAGCGTTGTCGAGACCCAGTACTTC. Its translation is CASSPTRTSVVETQYF.

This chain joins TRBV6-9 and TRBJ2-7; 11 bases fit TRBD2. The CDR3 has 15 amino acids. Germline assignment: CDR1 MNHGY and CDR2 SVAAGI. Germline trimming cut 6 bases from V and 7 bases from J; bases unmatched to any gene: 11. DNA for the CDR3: TGTGCCAGCAGCCTAACTAGCGGGGGATTCGTAGAGCAGTACTTC. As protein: CASSLTSGGFVEQYF.

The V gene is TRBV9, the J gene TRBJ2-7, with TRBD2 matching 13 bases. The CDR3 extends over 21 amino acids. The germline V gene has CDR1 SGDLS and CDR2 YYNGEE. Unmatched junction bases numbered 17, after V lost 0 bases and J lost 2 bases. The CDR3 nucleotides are TGTGCCAGCAGCGTAGGTCCGGTGGGGGGGACTAGCGGGACAAGAGCCTACGAGCAGTACTTC. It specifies CASSVGPVGGTSGTRAYEQYF.

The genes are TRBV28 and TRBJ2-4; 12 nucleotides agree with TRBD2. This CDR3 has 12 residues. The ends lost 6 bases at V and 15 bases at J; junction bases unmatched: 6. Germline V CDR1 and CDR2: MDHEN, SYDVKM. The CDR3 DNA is TGTGCCAGCAGGCCGACTAGCGGGAGATGGTACTTC. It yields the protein CASRPTSGRWYF.

The CDR3 is CASSAGVSGNTIYF. The CDR3 coding sequence is TGTGCCAGTAGTGCGGGAGTCTCTGGAAACACCATATATTTT. This chain connects TRBV19 to TRBJ1-3, with D unresolved. Trimming removed 5 bases from V and 0 bases from J, with 8 bases in between. There are 14 residues in the CDR3. Germline loops: CDR1 LNHDA, CDR2 SQIVND (reference sequence).

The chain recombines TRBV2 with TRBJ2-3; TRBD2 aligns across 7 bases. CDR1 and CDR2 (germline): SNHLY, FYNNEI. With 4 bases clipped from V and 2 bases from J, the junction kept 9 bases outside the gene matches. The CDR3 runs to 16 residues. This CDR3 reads CASSGPLAAVTDTQYF. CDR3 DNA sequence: TGTGCCAGCAGTGGACCGCTAGCGGCCGTCACAGATACGCAGTATTTT.

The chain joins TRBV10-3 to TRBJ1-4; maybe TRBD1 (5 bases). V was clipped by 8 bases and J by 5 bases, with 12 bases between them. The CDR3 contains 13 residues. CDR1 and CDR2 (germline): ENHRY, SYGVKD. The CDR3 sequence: CAIATALNEKLFF. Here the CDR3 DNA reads TGTGCCATCGCGACAGCGTTAAATGAAAAACTGTTTTTT.

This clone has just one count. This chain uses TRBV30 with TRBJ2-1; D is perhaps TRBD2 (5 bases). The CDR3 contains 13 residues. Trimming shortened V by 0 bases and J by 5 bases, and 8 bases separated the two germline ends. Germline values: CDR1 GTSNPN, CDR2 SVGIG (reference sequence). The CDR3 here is CAWSVLGHNEQFF. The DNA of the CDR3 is TGTGCCTGGAGTGTACTAGGTCACAATGAGCAGTTCTTC.

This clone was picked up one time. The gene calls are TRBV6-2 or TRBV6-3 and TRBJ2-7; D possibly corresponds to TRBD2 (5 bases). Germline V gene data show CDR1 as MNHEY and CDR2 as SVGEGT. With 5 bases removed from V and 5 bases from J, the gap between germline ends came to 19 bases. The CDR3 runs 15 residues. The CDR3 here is CASSLASLRSDEQYF. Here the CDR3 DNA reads TGTGCCAGCAGTCTCGCTAGCCTTCGGTCGGACGAGCAGTACTTC.